The entry below gives a single TCR beta chain sequence along with its context. The sample comes from a study of blood T cell repertoires in COVID-19. Study details: Specimens from acute and convalescent COVID-19 originated in the United States, Italy and Spain. PBMCs, B-cell-depleted T cells, or T cells were the source of the cDNA or gDNA that made up the material.

V gave up 3 bases and J gave up 9 bases; unmatched junction bases: 9. This CDR3 contains 14 residues. Germline CDR1 reads LGHNT; CDR2 reads FRNRAP. In the source study's methods: Cell counts per sample came from amplifying reference gene primers. Only in-frame clones appear in the TCRdb table, and some are missing; sequencing was by immunoSEQ multiplex PCR. For V, J and clone size, that table is used; D and trimming come from the DNA. The data show 450,000 to 500,000 clones, approximately 83% seen once. Sequencing used peripheral blood. The source of this sequence is a human donor in a cohort sampled during active COVID-19. The chain employs TRBV12-5 and TRBJ2-3; 7 nucleotides agree with TRBD2. CDR3 loop: CASGFPRGDRTQYF. The CDR3 DNA reads as TGTGCTAGTGGTTTTCCCCGGGGGGATCGAACGCAGTATTTT.